This T cell receptor beta chain was retrieved from a study of graft-versus-host responses after intestinal transplantation. Study in general: Following induction with anti-thymocyte globulin, all recipients were given tacrolimus and steroids for two to three years. Study outcomes and limitations: GvH clones appeared in recipient marrow, some first in ileum or blood. The study found high graft-versus-host to host-versus-graft clonal ratios in allografts of patients with graft-donor T cell macrochimerism.

The CDR3 runs 12 residues. V was clipped by 0 bases and J by 7 bases, with 5 bases between them. In germline, CDR1 is SGDLS, CDR2 YYNGEE. Clones were read by immunoSEQ multiplex PCR, and TCRdb kept only the in-frame ones, dropping some. The table has about 110,000 clones, roughly 95% seen once. About this clone: Its cognate antigen is unknown.

The chain carries TRBV9 and TRBJ1-5; the D gene is possibly TRBD1 (5 bases). This TCR derives from a human donor who received an intestinal transplant. Sample: unstimulated CD8+ T cells sorted from spleen or lymph node cells, taken before intestinal transplant. CDR3 loop: CASSVEGQPQHF. CDR3 DNA: TGTGCCAGCAGCGTAGAGGGGCAGCCCCAGCATTTT.